The 21 T cell receptor beta chains presented below share a single source sample, sequenced in a study of technical replicates of blood from several donors. Assay used: immunoSEQ multiplex PCR; TCRdb lists only in-frame clones, some missing. The sample consists of more than 60,000 clones, about 95% of them appearing once. Sequenced sample: T cells isolated from PBMCs. The source is a human donor in good health.

The chain carries TRBV5-1 and TRBJ1-2, with a tentative D call TRBD1 (6 bases). The V end was cut by 4 bases, the J end by 5 bases, with 6 bases between. The CDR3 length is 11 residues. Germline V lookup: CDR1 SGHRS, CDR2 YFSETQ. The CDR3 loop is CASSGTYGYTF. The CDR3 DNA is TGCGCCAGCAGCGGGACATATGGCTACACCTTC.

In this sample, this clone turned up once. This chain joins TRBV30 and TRBJ2-2, with no clear D. V lost 3 bases to trimming and J lost 4 bases, with 15 bases between them. Looked up from germline, CDR1 is GTSNPN and CDR2 is SVGIG (reference sequence). The CDR3 contains 15 residues. DNA of the CDR3: TGTGCCTGGAGGTTGGATGGGCGCGTCACCGGGGAGCTGTTTTTT. Translating gives CAWRLDGRVTGELFF.

The rearrangement uses TRBV28 and TRBJ2-7; perhaps TRBD2 as D (5 bases). This CDR3 region has 13 residues. Trimming cost V 8 bases and J 3 bases, with 14 bases left between them. CDR1 MDHEN and CDR2 SYDVKM come from the germline V gene. The CDR3 sequence: CASLGERNYEQYF. In nucleotides, the CDR3 is TGTGCCAGCCTCGGGGAGAGAAACTACGAGCAGTACTTC. Using reference TRBV28 and TRBJ2-7 for the parts outside the CDR3, the full variable domain is DVKVTQSSRYLVKRTGEKVFLECVQDMDHENMFWYRQDPGLGLRLIYFSYDVKMKEKGDIPEGYSVSREKKERFSLILESASTNQTSMYLCASLGERNYEQYFGPGTRLTVT.

This sequence joins TRBV7-9 and TRBJ2-3; D possibly corresponds to TRBD1 (6 bases). V lost 1 base, J lost 0 bases, and 14 bases lay in between. This CDR3 is 17 amino acids long. Germline-derived CDR1 and CDR2 are SEHNR and FQNEAQ (reference sequence). The CDR3 loop reads CASSLGNRDTSTDTQYF. CDR3 in DNA: TGTGCCAGCAGCTTAGGGAACCGGGACACGAGCACAGATACGCAGTATTTT.

J is TRBJ2-2 and V is TRBV19; 8 positions match TRBD2. The CDR3 runs 14 residues. V shed 5 bases, J shed 5 bases, and the junction held 4 bases outside the gene matches. CDR1 and CDR2 from the germline V gene are LNHDA and SQIVND (reference sequence). The CDR3 DNA reads TGTGCCAGTAGTCCTGGGACTAGGACCGGGGAGCTGTTTTTT. Its protein product is CASSPGTRTGELFF.

This chain connects TRBV11-3 to TRBJ2-7; possible D gene TRBD1, 6 bases. The CDR3 totals 16 residues. The germline CDR1 and CDR2 sequences are SGHNT and YENEEA. V was cut by 3 bases and J by 6 bases, with 21 bases left in between. CDR3 sequence: CASSFNTLGQSLEQYF. CDR3 nucleotide sequence: TGTGCCAGCAGCTTCAACACCCTTGGACAGTCGCTCGAGCAGTACTTC.

The V call is TRBV5-6, the J call TRBJ2-5, with TRBD2 matching 8 bases. Germline V gene data show CDR1 as SGHDT and CDR2 as YYEEEE. V dropped 3 bases and J dropped 7; count of bases not matched to a gene: 5. This CDR3 is built from 13 residues. The CDR3 DNA sequence: TGTGCCAGCAGCTCCGGGAGGGCCTTGACCCAGTACTTC. Its translation: CASSSGRALTQYF.

V usage is TRBV28 and J usage is TRBJ1-2, with a tentative D call TRBD1 (6 bases). CDR1 MDHEN and CDR2 SYDVKM come from the germline V gene. The V end lost 2 bases, the J end lost 11 bases, and 24 bases lay between the germline ends. CDR3 length: 16 residues. CDR3 in amino acids: CASSLGGQGDEWGYTF. The CDR3 DNA sequence: TGTGCCAGCAGTTTAGGGGGACAAGGTGACGAATGGGGATACACCTTC.

The rearrangement links TRBV10-3 to TRBJ2-7; TRBD2 agrees at 14 bases. The length of the CDR3 is 18 residues. Germline trimming cut 0 bases from V and 5 bases from J; bases unmatched to any gene: 9. Germline CDR1 and CDR2: ENHRY and SYGVKD. The CDR3 coding sequence is TGTGCCATCAGTGAGTCGCAGGGACTAGCGGGAGTATCCAACGAGCAGTACTTC. Protein product: CAISESQGLAGVSNEQYF.

This chain uses TRBV18 with TRBJ1-1; D might be TRBD1 (5 bases). In germline, CDR1 is KGHSH, CDR2 LQKENI. Trimming removed 3 bases at V and 5 bases at J, with 16 bases between. The length of the CDR3 is 15 residues. DNA of the CDR3: TGTGCCAGCTCACCCTCGTTAAGGGGTGGAACTGAAGCTTTCTTT. It yields the protein CASSPSLRGGTEAFF.

This chain uses TRBV18 with TRBJ2-5; TRBD1 is a possible D gene (6 bases). V lost 1 base and J lost 2, with 11 bases in between. The CDR3 runs to 15 residues. Germline V gives CDR1 KGHSH, CDR2 LQKENI. CDR3 protein: CASSPRFGQQETQYF. As DNA, the CDR3 is TGTGCCAGCTCACCACGATTTGGACAGCAAGAGACCCAGTACTTC.

V gene TRBV30 combines with J gene TRBJ2-7, with 8 bases fitting TRBD1. The CDR3 runs to 16 residues. The J segment lost 4 bases and the V segment lost 4 bases, leaving 15 bases of the junction unmatched. CDR1 is GTSNPN and CDR2 is SVGIG in the germline V gene (reference sequence). CDR3 nucleotide sequence: TGTGCCTGGAATAGGGGGAAGGATGGACAGGGATACGAGCAGTACTTC. It encodes CAWNRGKDGQGYEQYF.

The chain has TRBV6-5 and TRBJ2-7; D unclear. Germline V gene sequence: CDR1 MNHEY, CDR2 SVGAGI. V was clipped by 0 bases and J by 2 bases, with 8 bases between them. This CDR3 contains 14 residues. This chain's CDR3 is CASSYSAETYEQYF. DNA of the CDR3: TGTGCCAGCAGTTACTCGGCGGAAACCTACGAGCAGTACTTC.

This chain links TRBV10-3 with TRBJ1-5; D not resolved. Germline CDR1 ENHRY, CDR2 SYGVKD. The ends were cut back, 5 bases at V and 7 bases at J, with 15 bases in the middle. The CDR3 spans 14 residues. CDR3 sequence: CAISRGLEGQPQHF. The CDR3 bases are TGTGCCATCAGTCGTGGACTGGAAGGCCAGCCCCAGCATTTT.

V and J are TRBV5-1 and TRBJ2-7; 10 nucleotides align to TRBD1. V dropped 4 bases and J dropped 5; count of bases not matched to a gene: 6. The germline V gene encodes CDR1 SGHRS and CDR2 YFSETQ. The CDR3 covers 14 residues. The CDR3 nucleotides read TGCGCCAGCAGCCTGGGGACAGGGGCTGACGAGCAGTACTTC. It codes for CASSLGTGADEQYF.

The gene calls are TRBV4-1 and TRBJ1-4; 7 bases fit TRBD1. Germline V CDR1 and CDR2: MGHRA, YSYEKL. The CDR3 extends over 16 amino acids. V lost 0 bases to trimming and J lost 7 bases; unmatched junction nucleotides: 8. CDR3 protein: CASSQDIVQGLEKLFF. DNA for the CDR3: TGCGCCAGCAGCCAAGATATCGTACAGGGGCTTGAAAAACTGTTTTTT.

J is TRBJ1-1 and V is TRBV2, with TRBD1 identical over 8 bases. The CDR3 spans 13 residues. V trimming: 6 bases; J trimming: 4 bases; junction bases outside the gene matches: 4. Per germline, CDR1 SNHLY and CDR2 FYNNEI. The CDR3 loop reads CASRDTGGTEAFF. CDR3 coding DNA: TGTGCCAGCAGGGACACAGGGGGCACTGAAGCTTTCTTT.

The V and J genes are TRBV1 and TRBJ2-5; no DNA check was done on the table's D call, TRBD1. TRBV1 is noted as a pseudogene. The CDR3 is made up of 16 amino acids. The CDR3 DNA follows: TGCACCAGCAGCCAGGAACGCCGACAGGGATCAGAGACCCAGTACTTC. Protein: CTSSQERRQGSETQYF.

The V and J genes are TRBV7-2 and TRBJ2-2; D perhaps matches TRBD2 (5 bases). CDR3 length: 11 residues. The V gene's germline CDR1 is SGHTA and CDR2 FQGNSA. Here the CDR3 DNA reads TGTATCGGGGTTCTGAACGGGGAGCTGTTTTTT. This gives the protein CIGVLNGELFF.

The chain is built from TRBV7-6 and TRBJ1-2, with D maybe TRBD1 (5 bases). Per the germline V gene, CDR1 is SGHVS and CDR2 is FNYEAQ. V was pared by 5 bases and J by 3 bases, with 13 bases between. The CDR3 runs 14 residues. CDR3 DNA sequence: TGTGCCAGCAGCGGGCGACAGAATCACTATGGCTACACCTTC. As protein: CASSGRQNHYGYTF.

A few counts support this clone. This chain uses TRBV10-2 with TRBJ2-2, with TRBD2 as a possible D gene (5 bases). The germline V gene has CDR1 WSHSY and CDR2 SAAADI. The V end was cut by 0 bases, the J end by 6 bases, with 11 bases between. This CDR3 region has 15 residues. The CDR3 nucleotides are TGCGCCAGCAGTGAGTCGAGAGGGTCGGCCGGGGAGCTGTTTTTT. As protein: CASSESRGSAGELFF.